The T cell receptor (beta chain) described here comes from a study of blood T cell repertoires in COVID-19. The trim removed 7 bases at V and 8 bases at J, leaving 9 bases unmatched. The CDR3 is 14 residues long. CDR1 and CDR2 (germline): MNHEY, SVGAGI. Method: immunoSEQ multiplex PCR; TCRdb's copy keeps in-frame clones and lacks some. The sample has approximately 470,000 clones, about 85% seen once. The sequenced material came from PBMCs or T cells enriched from blood (not recorded which). The chain has TRBV6-5 and TRBJ1-4, with 8 bases matching TRBD1. This TCR came from a woman aged 18 to 35 who had recovered from COVID-19. Here the CDR3 reads CASKSGQGREKLFF. Written as DNA, the CDR3 is TGTGCCAGCAAGTCCGGACAGGGAAGGGAAAAACTGTTTTTT.